These 9 T cell receptor beta chains originate from one sample sequenced in a study of T cells after yellow fever vaccination. TCRdb re-called the 5' RACE reads through MiXCR, storing one row per CDR3 protein. The data show some 600,000 distinct CDR3 sequences, around 16% seen once. The sequencing here drew on PBMCs, taken less than 6 days after the first yellow fever vaccination. All receptors derive from a man younger than 35 who received the YFV17D yellow fever vaccine.

The chain employs TRBV5-1 and TRBJ1-4; 9 nucleotides align to TRBD1. V was clipped by 0 bases and J by 8 bases; unmatched bases: 2. This CDR3 comprises 14 residues. The germline V gene encodes CDR1 SGHRS and CDR2 YFSETQ. The CDR3 DNA reads TGCGCCAGCAGCTTGGGGACAGGGGACGAAAAACTGTTTTTT. Translation: CASSLGTGDEKLFF.

This clonotype occurred a few times. The chain links TRBV19 to TRBJ2-7; D perhaps matches TRBD1 (5 bases). Per the germline V gene, CDR1 is LNHDA and CDR2 is SQIVND (reference sequence). V was trimmed by 1 base and J by 2 bases, leaving 9 bases between them. The CDR3 covers 14 residues. The CDR3 sequence: CASSIGGSTYEQYF. The CDR3, as DNA: TGTGCCAGTAGTATAGGGGGCAGCACCTACGAGCAGTACTTC. The full variable domain, completed using reference TRBV19 and TRBJ2-7, is DGGITQSPKYLFRKEGQNVTLSCEQNLNHDAMYWYRQDPGQGLRLIYYSQIVNDFQKGDIAEGYSVSREKKESFPLTVTSAQKNPTAFYLCASSIGGSTYEQYFGPGTRLTVT.

This clonotype was picked up many times. The genes are TRBV6-5 and TRBJ1-6; a weak D match, TRBD1 (5 bases). V lost 4 bases, J lost 8 bases, and 15 bases lay in between. Germline loops: CDR1 MNHEY, CDR2 SVGAGI. This CDR3 contains 15 residues. CDR3 residues: CASSSFRERHSPLHF. In nucleotides, the CDR3 is TGTGCCAGCAGTTCCTTCAGGGAACGGCATTCACCCCTCCACTTT.

In its sample, this clonotype was seen a few times. The rearrangement joins TRBV11-3 to TRBJ2-1, with D uncertain. Germline V gives CDR1 SGHNT, CDR2 YENEEA. V was pared by 1 base and J by 1 base, with 11 bases between. The CDR3 is made up of 16 amino acids. This CDR3 reads CASSLGHEASYNEQFF. The DNA for the CDR3 is TGTGCCAGCAGCTTAGGACATGAAGCGTCCTACAATGAGCAGTTCTTC. Full variable domain (missing parts from reference TRBV11-3 and TRBJ2-1): EAGVVQSPRYKIIEKKQPVAFWCNPISGHNTLYWYLQNLGQGPELLIRYENEEAVDDSQLPKDRFSAERLKGVDSTLKIQPAELGDSAVYLCASSLGHEASYNEQFFGPGTRLTVL.

There are a few counts of this clonotype. The chain has TRBV6-2 or TRBV6-3 and TRBJ2-2, with 10 nucleotides matching TRBD1. The germline CDR1 and CDR2 sequences are MNHEY and SVGEGT. Losses at the gene ends were 4 bases for V and 3 bases for J; bases not matched to a gene: 5. The CDR3 length is 16 residues. CDR3 DNA: TGTGCCAGCAGTTCTGCGGGACAGGGGTACACCGGGGAGCTGTTTTTT. Translated: CASSSAGQGYTGELFF.

The sample holds a few counts of this clonotype. The chain uses TRBV6-2 or TRBV6-3 and TRBJ2-3; 8 bases align to TRBD2. The V and J ends lost 4 bases and 0 bases, in that order; junction bases with no gene match: 6. This CDR3 contains 16 residues. Germline CDR1 and CDR2: MNHEY and SVGEGT. The CDR3 DNA reads as TGTGCCAGCAGTTCGATAGCGGGATCTAGCACAGATACGCAGTATTTT. This codes for CASSSIAGSSTDTQYF.

This clonotype appeared a few times. The chain recombines TRBV30 with TRBJ1-1, with TRBD1 matching 7 bases. Germline V gene lookup returns CDR1 GTSNPN and CDR2 SVGIG (reference sequence). The CDR3 loop spans 14 amino acids. The trim removed 3 bases at V and 1 base at J, leaving 5 bases unmatched. Here the CDR3 reads CAWRRGLQNTEAFF. In nucleotides, the CDR3 is TGTGCCTGGAGGAGGGGGCTGCAGAACACTGAAGCTTTCTTT.

CDR3: CASSSTTGNNSGANVLTF. The CDR3 coding sequence is TGTGCCAGCAGCTCTACGACAGGAAACAACTCTGGGGCCAACGTCCTGACTTTC. The V and J genes are TRBV11-1 and TRBJ2-6; D is possibly TRBD1 (6 bases). Germline values: CDR1 SGHAT, CDR2 FQDESV (reference sequence). V lost 4 bases, J lost 0 bases, and 16 bases lay in between. The CDR3 spans 18 residues.

The gene calls are TRBV7-9 and TRBJ2-7; a weak D match, TRBD1 (5 bases). Trimming left V 5 bases short and J 1 base short, with 9 bases between. This CDR3 contains 13 residues. The germline gives CDR1 SEHNR, CDR2 FQNEAQ (reference sequence). CDR3 nucleotide sequence: TGTGCCAGCAGCGCCCCAGGGTCCTACGAGCAGTACGTC. This gives the protein CASSAPGSYEQYV.